The 28 T cell receptor beta chains in this list originate from one sample, sequenced in a study of T cells expressing NK-cell markers. TCRdb reworked the 5' RACE reads into one entry per CDR3 protein, no DNA. The sample has under 600,000 distinct CDR3 sequences; the top ten hold over 1.3%. Specimen: blood T cells: a sorted CD56 or NKG2C T cell subset, CD4+ or CD8+ T cells, or bulk PBMC T cells (not recorded which). Receptors were obtained from a woman between 50 and 59 years old in good health.

The V call is TRBV2, the J call TRBJ2-1; TCRdb selects TRBD2, and the lack of DNA leaves this call unchecked. This CDR3 has 14 amino acids. Germline CDR1 is SNHLY and CDR2 is FYNNEI. Here the CDR3 reads CASSTSGRYNEQFF.

The chain carries TRBV5-1 and TRBJ1-1; TCRdb outputs TRBD1, but without DNA this stays unchecked. The CDR3 contains 16 residues. Germline-derived CDR1 and CDR2 are SGHRS and YFSETQ. CDR3 loop: CASSVIGGPMNTEAFF.

This chain uses TRBV14 with TRBJ1-1; TCRdb lists TRBD1, though no DNA is available to test this call. CDR3 length: 15 amino acids. Germline V gene data show CDR1 as SGHDN and CDR2 as FVKESK. CDR3 sequence reads: CASSQTRGRYTEAFF.

The gene calls are TRBV10-3 and TRBJ2-1. Germline assignment: CDR1 ENHRY and CDR2 SYGVKD. This CDR3 has 15 residues. CDR3 amino acids: CAIREAQSRYNEQFF.

The chain combines TRBV6-2 or TRBV6-3 with TRBJ1-5; TCRdb lists TRBD1, though no DNA is available to test this call. The CDR3 is 13 amino acids. CDR1 MNHEY and CDR2 SVGEGT come from the germline V gene. CDR3 residues: CASSWDGVRPQHF.

The V gene is TRBV3-1, the J gene TRBJ2-2. This CDR3 comprises 15 residues. The germline V gene has CDR1 LGHDT and CDR2 YNNKEL (reference sequence). CDR3: CASSQDTVSTGELFF.

The rearrangement uses TRBV3-1 and TRBJ2-7; TCRdb returns TRBD2, unconfirmable since there is no DNA. CDR1 is LGHDT, CDR2 YNNKEL, per germline (reference sequence). This CDR3 is built from 15 residues. CDR3: CASSQEARALVEQYF.

The gene calls are TRBV27 and TRBJ2-2; TCRdb picks TRBD2, but there is no DNA to check that call. From germline, CDR1 is MNHEY and CDR2 SMNVEV (reference sequence). The CDR3 is 16 amino acids. The CDR3 loop is CASSPSGTSNTGELFF.

The rearrangement joins TRBV7-3 to TRBJ2-7; TCRdb reports TRBD2, a call that lacks DNA to check it against. Germline-derived CDR1 and CDR2 are SGHTA and FQGTGA. The CDR3 contains 13 residues. The chain's CDR3 is CASSSLARAEQYF.

The chain recombines TRBV12-3 or TRBV12-4 with TRBJ1-6; TCRdb indicates TRBD1, and absent DNA this call remains unverified. This CDR3 is built from 15 residues. The CDR3 protein is CASSSQGGRNSPLHF.

The rearrangement joins TRBV18 to TRBJ1-6; no DNA is available, so the TRBD1 call from TCRdb remains unchecked. The germline gives CDR1 KGHSH, CDR2 LQKENI. The length of the CDR3 is 14 residues. CDR3 in amino acids: CASSPTGANSPLHF.

The chain is built from TRBV3-1 and TRBJ2-2. The germline CDR1 and CDR2 sequences are LGHDT and YNNKEL (reference sequence). The CDR3 length is 12 residues. The CDR3 loop is CASWGQGGELFF.

The V and J genes are TRBV19 and TRBJ1-2. The CDR3 length is 13 residues. The V gene's germline CDR1 is LNHDA and CDR2 SQIVND (reference sequence). The CDR3 sequence: CASSNPANYGYTF.

This chain uses TRBV12-3 or TRBV12-4 with TRBJ1-2; the TCRdb call, TRBD1, lacks DNA for checking. This CDR3 region has 15 residues. The CDR3 region is CASSLRGQGVYGYTF.

The chain is built from TRBV6-4 and TRBJ2-6; TCRdb's D call, TRBD1, is unchecked because there is no DNA. Germline loops: CDR1 MRHNA, CDR2 SNTAGT. This CDR3 spans 17 amino acids. CDR3 region: CASSKEGAPSGANVLTF.

The rearrangement links TRBV12-3 or TRBV12-4 to TRBJ2-3. The CDR3 length is 12 residues. The CDR3 reads CASNLLGDTQYF.

The chain employs TRBV5-1 and TRBJ1-3; checking the TCRdb D call of TRBD1 is not possible without DNA. Germline V gene data show CDR1 as SGHRS and CDR2 as YFSETQ. This CDR3 contains 13 residues. The CDR3 sequence is CASSLQGQDTIYF. Supplemented by reference TRBV5-1 and TRBJ1-3, the full variable domain reads KAGVTQTPRYLIKTRGQQVTLSCSPISGHRSVSWYQQTPGQGLQFLFEYFSETQRNKGNFPGRFSGRQFSNSRSEMNVSTLELGDSALYLCASSLQGQDTIYFGEGSWLTVV.

This chain links TRBV7-9 with TRBJ2-1; TCRdb returns TRBD2, unconfirmable since there is no DNA. The CDR3 is made up of 16 amino acids. Germline-derived CDR1 and CDR2 are SEHNR and FQNEAQ (reference sequence). The CDR3 protein is CASGGTSGRIYNEQFF.

J is TRBJ1-2 and V is TRBV10-3. Germline loops: CDR1 ENHRY, CDR2 SYGVKD. The CDR3 spans 13 residues. CDR3: CAISVGFFDGYTF.

The rearrangement joins TRBV29-1 to TRBJ2-1. This CDR3 region has 16 residues. Germline CDR1 and CDR2: SQVTM and ANQGSEA. CDR3 residues: CSVEDRMTPSFNEQFF.

The chain has TRBV3-1 and TRBJ1-2. The CDR3 totals 13 residues. Germline-derived CDR1 and CDR2 are LGHDT and YNNKEL (reference sequence). CDR3 residues: CASSQIRVFGYTF. The whole variable domain, remainder taken from reference TRBV3-1 and TRBJ1-2, is DTAVSQTPKYLVTQMGNDKSIKCEQNLGHDTMYWYKQDSKKFLKIMFSYNNKELIINETVPNRFSPKSPDKAHLNLHINSLELGDSAVYFCASSQIRVFGYTFGSGTRLTVV.

This chain links TRBV5-1 with TRBJ2-7; TCRdb picks TRBD1, but there is no DNA to check that call. The CDR3 loop spans 16 amino acids. Looked up from germline, CDR1 is SGHRS and CDR2 is YFSETQ. CDR3 sequence: CASSPGGRDRSYEQYF.

The chain joins TRBV30 to TRBJ1-2; TCRdb selects TRBD1, and the lack of DNA leaves this call unchecked. CDR3 length: 11 amino acids. Per germline, CDR1 GTSNPN and CDR2 SVGIG (reference sequence). The CDR3 region is CAWIQGGGRTF.

V is TRBV9 and J is TRBJ2-1; the TRBD2 assignment by TCRdb is unverifiable without DNA. Germline CDR1 is SGDLS and CDR2 is YYNGEE. This CDR3 is built from 15 residues. The CDR3 protein is CASSPTSGRASEQFF.

The chain links TRBV5-1 to TRBJ2-3; absent DNA, TCRdb's TRBD2 call cannot be checked. The germline CDR1 and CDR2 sequences are SGHRS and YFSETQ. The CDR3 length is 16 residues. The CDR3 sequence is CASSLGTASRTDTQYF.

The genes are TRBV5-1 and TRBJ1-1. Germline V CDR1 and CDR2: SGHRS, YFSETQ. There are 13 residues in the CDR3. The CDR3 spells CASGRGVNTEAFF.

The V gene is TRBV2, the J gene TRBJ1-1; without DNA, the TCRdb call of TRBD1 cannot be checked. This CDR3 spans 19 amino acids. CDR1 SNHLY and CDR2 FYNNEI come from the germline V gene. This CDR3 reads CASSSPRGQGQIRHTEAFF.

The rearrangement joins TRBV3-1 to TRBJ1-5. The CDR3 contains 14 residues. CDR1 LGHDT and CDR2 YNNKEL come from the germline V gene (reference sequence). The CDR3 here is CASSGSNSNQPQHF.